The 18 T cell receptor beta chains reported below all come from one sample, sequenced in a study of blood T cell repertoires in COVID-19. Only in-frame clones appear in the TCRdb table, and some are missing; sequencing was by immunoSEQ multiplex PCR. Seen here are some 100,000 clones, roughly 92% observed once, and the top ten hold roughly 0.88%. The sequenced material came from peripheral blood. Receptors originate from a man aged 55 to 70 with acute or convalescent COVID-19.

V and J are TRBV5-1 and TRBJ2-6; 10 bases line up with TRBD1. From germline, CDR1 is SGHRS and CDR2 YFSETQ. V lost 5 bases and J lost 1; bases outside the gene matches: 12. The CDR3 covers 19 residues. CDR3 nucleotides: TGCGCCAGCAGTAGGGGACAGGGGTTCAGTAAATCTGGGGCCAACGTCCTGACTTTC. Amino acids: CASSRGQGFSKSGANVLTF.

CDR3 nucleotides: TGTGCCAGCAGCTTGCTAGCGGGAGGGCCGCAGACCCAGTACTTC. The encoded protein is CASSLLAGGPQTQYF. V is TRBV11-2 and J is TRBJ2-5; 12 bases fit TRBD2. The V gene's germline CDR1 is SGHAT and CDR2 FQNNGV. The CDR3 runs 15 residues. Trimming at V came to 3 bases and at J to 6 bases, leaving 5 bases not matched to a gene.

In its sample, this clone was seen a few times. CDR3 nucleotides: TGTGCCAGCAGTGAACAGGCCGATAGTGAGCAGTACTTC. Protein product: CASSEQADSEQYF. The chain couples TRBV6-1 to TRBJ2-7; D is unresolved. V lost 2 bases and J lost 7, with 12 bases in between. This CDR3 comprises 13 residues. Per the germline V gene, CDR1 is MNHNS and CDR2 is SASEGT.

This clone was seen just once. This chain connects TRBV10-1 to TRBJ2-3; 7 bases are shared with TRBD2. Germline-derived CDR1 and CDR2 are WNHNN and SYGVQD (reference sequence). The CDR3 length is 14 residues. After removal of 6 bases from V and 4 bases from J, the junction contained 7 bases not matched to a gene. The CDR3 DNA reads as TGCGCCAGCAGCGGACTAGTTCTCCCAGATACGCAGTATTTT. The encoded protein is CASSGLVLPDTQYF.

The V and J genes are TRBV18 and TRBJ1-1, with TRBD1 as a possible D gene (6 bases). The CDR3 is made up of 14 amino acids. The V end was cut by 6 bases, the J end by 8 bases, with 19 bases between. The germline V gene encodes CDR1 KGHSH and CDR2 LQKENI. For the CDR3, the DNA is TGTGCCAGCTCCTATTCTGGACAGTCAAGAGAAGCTTTCTTT. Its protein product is CASSYSGQSREAFF. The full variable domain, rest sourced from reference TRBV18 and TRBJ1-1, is NAGVMQNPRHLVRRRGQEARLRCSPMKGHSHVYWYRQLPEEGLKFMVYLQKENIIDESGMPKERFSAEFPKEGPSILRIQQVVRGDSAAYFCASSYSGQSREAFFGQGTRLTVV.

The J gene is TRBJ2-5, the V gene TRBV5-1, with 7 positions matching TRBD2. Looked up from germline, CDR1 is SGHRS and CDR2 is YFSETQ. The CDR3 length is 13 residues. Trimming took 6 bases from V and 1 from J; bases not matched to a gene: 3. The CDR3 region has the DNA TGCGCCAGCACCGTAGCGGGCCAAGAGACCCAGTACTTC. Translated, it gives CASTVAGQETQYF.

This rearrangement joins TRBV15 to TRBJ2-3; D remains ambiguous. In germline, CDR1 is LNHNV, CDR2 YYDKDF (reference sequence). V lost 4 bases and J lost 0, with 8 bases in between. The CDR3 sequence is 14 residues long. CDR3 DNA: TGTGCCACCAGCACCCCGACTAGCACAGATACGCAGTATTTT. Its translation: CATSTPTSTDTQYF.

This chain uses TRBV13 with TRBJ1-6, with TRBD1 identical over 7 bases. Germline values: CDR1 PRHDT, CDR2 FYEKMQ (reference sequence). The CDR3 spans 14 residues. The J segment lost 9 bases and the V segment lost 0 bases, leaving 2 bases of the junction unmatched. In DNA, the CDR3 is TGTGCCAGCAGCTTAGGAGGGGGCGGTTCACCCCTCCACTTT. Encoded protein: CASSLGGGGSPLHF. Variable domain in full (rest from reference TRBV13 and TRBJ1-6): AAGVIQSPRHLIKEKRETATLKCYPIPRHDTVYWYQQGPGQDPQFLISFYEKMQSDKGSIPDRFSAQQFSDYHSELNMSSLELGDSALYFCASSLGGGGSPLHFGNGTRLTVT.

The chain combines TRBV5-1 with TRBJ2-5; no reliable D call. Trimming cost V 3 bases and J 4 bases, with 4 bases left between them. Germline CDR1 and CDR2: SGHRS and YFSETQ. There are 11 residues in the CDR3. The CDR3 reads CASSSLETQYF. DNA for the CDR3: TGCGCCAGCAGCTCCCTAGAGACCCAGTACTTC.

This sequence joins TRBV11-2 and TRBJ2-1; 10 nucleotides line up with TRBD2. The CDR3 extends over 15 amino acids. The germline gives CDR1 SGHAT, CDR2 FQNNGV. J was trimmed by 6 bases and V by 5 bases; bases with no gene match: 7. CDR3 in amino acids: CASSPSGRHFNEQFF. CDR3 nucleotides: TGTGCCAGCAGCCCTAGCGGGAGACACTTCAATGAGCAGTTCTTC. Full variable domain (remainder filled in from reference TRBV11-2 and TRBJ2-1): EAGVAQSPRYKIIEKRQSVAFWCNPISGHATLYWYQQILGQGPKLLIQFQNNGVVDDSQLPKDRFSAERLKGVDSTLKIQPAKLEDSAVYLCASSPSGRHFNEQFFGPGTRLTVL.

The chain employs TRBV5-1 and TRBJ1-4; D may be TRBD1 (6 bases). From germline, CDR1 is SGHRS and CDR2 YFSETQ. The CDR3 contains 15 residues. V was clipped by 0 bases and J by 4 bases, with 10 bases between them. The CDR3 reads CASSLDRAVNEKLFF. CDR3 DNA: TGCGCCAGCAGCTTGGACAGGGCCGTTAATGAAAAACTGTTTTTT.

The CDR3, as DNA: TGTGCCAGCAGCCAACCGACAGGGTCGGGGCTTAATGAAAAACTGTTTTTT. Protein sequence: CASSQPTGSGLNEKLFF. V gene TRBV3-1 (or the pseudogene TRBV3-2) combines with J gene TRBJ1-4; the match to TRBD1 covers 7 bases. This CDR3 spans 17 amino acids. The V gene end was trimmed by 2 bases and the J gene end by 4 bases; junction bases not matched to a gene: 10. Germline V CDR1 and CDR2: LGHDT, YNNKEL (reference sequence).

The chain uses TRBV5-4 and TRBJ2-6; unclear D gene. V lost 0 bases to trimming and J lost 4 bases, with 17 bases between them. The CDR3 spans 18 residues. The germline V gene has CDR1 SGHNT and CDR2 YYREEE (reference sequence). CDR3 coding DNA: TGTGCCAGCAGCTTGGGTCTAGAGCGAGCCGGCGGGGCCAACGTCCTGACTTTC. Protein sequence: CASSLGLERAGGANVLTF. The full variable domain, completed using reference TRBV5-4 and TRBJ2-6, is ETGVTQSPTHLIKTRGQQVTLRCSSQSGHNTVSWYQQALGQGPQFIFQYYREEENGRGNFPPRFSGLQFPNYSSELNVNALELDDSALYLCASSLGLERAGGANVLTFGAGSRLTVL.

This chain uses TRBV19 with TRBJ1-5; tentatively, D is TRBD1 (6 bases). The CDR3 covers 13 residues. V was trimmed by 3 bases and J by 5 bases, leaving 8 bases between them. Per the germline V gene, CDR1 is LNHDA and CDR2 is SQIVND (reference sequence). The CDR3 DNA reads TGTGCCAGTAGTATTCAGGGGCATCAGCCCCAGCATTTT. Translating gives CASSIQGHQPQHF.

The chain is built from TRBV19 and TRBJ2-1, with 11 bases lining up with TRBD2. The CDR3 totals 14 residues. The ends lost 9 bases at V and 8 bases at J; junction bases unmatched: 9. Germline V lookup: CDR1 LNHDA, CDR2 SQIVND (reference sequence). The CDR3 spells CASNSGREGYEQFF. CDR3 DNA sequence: TGTGCCAGCAATAGCGGGAGGGAGGGGTATGAGCAGTTCTTC. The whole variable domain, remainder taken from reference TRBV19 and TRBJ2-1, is DGGITQSPKYLFRKEGQNVTLSCEQNLNHDAMYWYRQDPGQGLRLIYYSQIVNDFQKGDIAEGYSVSREKKESFPLTVTSAQKNPTAFYLCASNSGREGYEQFFGPGTRLTVL.

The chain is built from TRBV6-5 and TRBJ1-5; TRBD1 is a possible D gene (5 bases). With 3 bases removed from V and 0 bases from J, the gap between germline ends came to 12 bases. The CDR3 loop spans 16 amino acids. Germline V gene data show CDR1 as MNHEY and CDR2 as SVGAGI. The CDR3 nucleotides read TGTGCCAGCAGTTATTCAGGGCCAAATAGCAATCAGCCCCAGCATTTT. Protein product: CASSYSGPNSNQPQHF.

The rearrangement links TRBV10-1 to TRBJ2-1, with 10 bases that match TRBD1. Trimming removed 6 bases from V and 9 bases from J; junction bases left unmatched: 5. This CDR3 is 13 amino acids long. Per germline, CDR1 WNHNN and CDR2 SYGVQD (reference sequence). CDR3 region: CASSPGQGGEQFF. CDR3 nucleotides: TGCGCCAGCAGCCCCGGACAGGGGGGTGAGCAGTTCTTC.

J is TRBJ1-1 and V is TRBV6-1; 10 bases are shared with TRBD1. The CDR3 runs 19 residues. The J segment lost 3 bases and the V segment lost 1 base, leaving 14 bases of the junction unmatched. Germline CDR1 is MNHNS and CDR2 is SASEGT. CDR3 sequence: CASSEGRGDRGVRDTEAFF. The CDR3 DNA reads TGTGCCAGCAGTGAAGGGAGAGGGGACAGGGGAGTTCGGGACACTGAAGCTTTCTTT.